The rows below give T cell receptor beta chains drawn from one sample of a study of human T cells and chemical hapten exposure. TCRdb reanalysed the RACE reads using MiXCR and keeps one entry per CDR3 protein. The sample consists of more than 75,000 distinct CDR3 sequences, 9.6% of them appearing once. The material was whole blood, obtained in connection with sensitization to the hapten diphenylcyclopropenone (DPC). These receptors were taken from a woman aged 40 to 50 with alopecia areata. Some clones in this sample may be carry-over from other donors' samples. Both conserved end residues are part of each CDR3. Fields, in order: J gene, V gene, D gene, CDR3 length, clone size, CDR3 protein, CDR3 DNA. The D gene is left open where the match is weak. Part of the rows lack a size; the others show once, few, many or a class for expanded clones.

j_gene: TRBJ2-7
v_gene: TRBV5-7
d_gene: TRBD2
len: 15
abundance: many
CDR3aa: CASSPERGATYEQYF
CDR3nt: TGTGCCAGCAGCCCTGAGCGGGGGGCAACCTACGAGCAGTACTTC

j_gene: TRBJ2-3
v_gene: TRBV29-1
d_gene: .
len: 11
abundance: .
CDR3aa: CSVGDTDTQYF
CDR3nt: TGCAGCGTGGGAGACACAGATACGCAGTATTTT

j_gene: TRBJ2-7
v_gene: TRBV20-1
d_gene: .
len: 14
abundance: few
CDR3aa: CSARLGINSAEQYF
CDR3nt: TGCAGTGCTAGACTAGGTATTAACAGTGCCGAGCAGTACTTC

j_gene: TRBJ2-1
v_gene: TRBV15
d_gene: .
len: 17
abundance: few
CDR3aa: CATSRRRGAGSYNEQFF
CDR3nt: TGTGCCACCAGCAGAAGACGGGGGGCCGGCTCCTACAATGAGCAGTTCTTC

j_gene: TRBJ2-3
v_gene: TRBV24-1
d_gene: .
len: 11
abundance: .
CDR3aa: CATSQLDTQYF
CDR3nt: TGTGCCACCAGTCAATTAGATACGCAGTATTTT

j_gene: TRBJ2-7
v_gene: TRBV29-1
d_gene: TRBD1
len: 12
abundance: .
CDR3aa: CSGRTGTYEQYF
CDR3nt: TGCAGCGGAAGGACAGGGACCTACGAGCAGTACTTC

j_gene: TRBJ1-2
v_gene: TRBV3-1
d_gene: TRBD1
len: 14
abundance: many
CDR3aa: CASSQGTGGFGYTF
CDR3nt: TGTGCCAGCAGCCAAGGGACAGGTGGTTTTGGCTACACCTTC

j_gene: TRBJ1-2
v_gene: TRBV29-1
d_gene: .
len: 12
abundance: .
CDR3aa: CSVGDVGYGYTF
CDR3nt: TGCAGCGTTGGGGACGTAGGCTATGGCTACACCTTC

j_gene: TRBJ1-2
v_gene: TRBV7-2
d_gene: .
len: 14
abundance: few
CDR3aa: CASSLTGTNYGYTF
CDR3nt: TGTGCCAGCAGCTTAACAGGGACTAACTATGGCTACACCTTC

j_gene: TRBJ2-2
v_gene: TRBV29-1
d_gene: TRBD2
len: 14
abundance: few
CDR3aa: CSVERGGNTGELFF
CDR3nt: TGCAGCGTTGAGCGGGGGGGTAACACCGGGGAGCTGTTTTTT

j_gene: TRBJ1-4
v_gene: TRBV5-1
d_gene: TRBD1
len: 16
abundance: many
CDR3aa: CASSSGQIGTNEKLFF
CDR3nt: TGCGCCAGCAGCTCGGGACAGATTGGAACTAATGAAAAACTGTTTTTT

j_gene: TRBJ2-2
v_gene: TRBV18
d_gene: .
len: 13
abundance: many
CDR3aa: CASSPTGTGELFF
CDR3nt: TGTGCCAGCTCACCAACAGGGACCGGGGAGCTGTTTTTT

j_gene: TRBJ2-2
v_gene: TRBV6-2/TRBV6-3
d_gene: TRBD1
len: 17
abundance: few
CDR3aa: CASSWSFGQGNTGELFF
CDR3nt: TGTGCCAGCAGTTGGAGTTTTGGACAGGGAAACACCGGGGAGCTGTTTTTT

j_gene: TRBJ2-2
v_gene: TRBV7-6
d_gene: TRBD2
len: 17
abundance: few
CDR3aa: CASSLPGTRKDTGELFF
CDR3nt: TGTGCCAGCAGCTTGCCCGGGACTAGGAAGGACACCGGGGAGCTGTTTTTT

j_gene: TRBJ1-1
v_gene: TRBV7-8
d_gene: TRBD1
len: 17
abundance: .
CDR3aa: CASSLEVWEGARTEAFF
CDR3nt: TGTGCCAGCAGCTTAGAAGTTTGGGAGGGGGCTCGGACTGAAGCTTTCTTT

j_gene: TRBJ2-7
v_gene: TRBV6-6
d_gene: .
len: 14
abundance: .
CDR3aa: CASSYSEGTYEQYF
CDR3nt: TGTGCCAGCAGTTACTCAGAGGGGACCTACGAGCAGTACTTC